Given below is one TCR beta chain in context. The data stem from a study of metastatic and nonmetastatic thyroid tumors. In the original workflow: Researchers built a distant-metastasis classifier for papillary thyroid cancer that drew on CDR3 differences across clinicopathological groups. TCRdb called clones again from the PCR reads with MiXCR. These V and J calls rely on TCRdb rather than the paper's analysis. The sample consists of about 39,000 clones, roughly 19% of them appearing once. All patients were untreated before thyroid surgery. This TCR derives from a female donor with papillary thyroid cancer or a benign thyroid nodule (not recorded which). Some clones in this sample may be carry-over from other donors' samples. Sequencing was carried out using blood.

The CDR3 coding sequence is TGTGCCAGCAGCTCCACAACCTCGGGACTAGCGGGAGTGCTTGAGCAGTTCTTC. It translates to CASSSTTSGLAGVLEQFF. V gene TRBV12-3 or TRBV12-4 combines with J gene TRBJ2-1; 14 bases align to TRBD2. The CDR3 extends over 18 amino acids. Trimming cost V 6 bases and J 9 bases; bases outside gene matches: 16.